Listed here are 4 T cell receptor beta chains from one sample, sequenced in a study of blood T cell repertoires in COVID-19. This table comes from immunoSEQ multiplex PCR, and its TCRdb copy is limited to in-frame clones, with some not included. The sample consists of about 70,000 clones, roughly 80% of them appearing once. Sequences were obtained from peripheral blood. Receptors originate from a woman aged 60-70 years with acute or convalescent COVID-19.

This sequence joins TRBV30 and TRBJ1-3, with D possibly TRBD1 on 5 matching bases. CDR1 GTSNPN and CDR2 SVGIG come from the germline V gene (reference sequence). V lost 8 bases, J lost 0 bases, and 29 bases lay in between. This CDR3 is built from 19 residues. CDR3 sequence (DNA): TGTGCCGGAACCACCCTCCGGGGGAAAGGTCGTAGCTCTGGAAACACCATATATTTT. Translation gives CAGTTLRGKGRSSGNTIYF.

The chain has TRBV6-5 and TRBJ1-1, with 9 bases lining up with TRBD1. The germline CDR1 and CDR2 sequences are MNHEY and SVGAGI. Trimming at V came to 6 bases and at J to 6 bases, leaving 11 bases not matched to a gene. The CDR3 runs 15 residues. CDR3 DNA: TGTGCCAGCAGCTTATACCGGGACAGGGTGGCTGAAGCTTTCTTT. Its translation is CASSLYRDRVAEAFF.

This chain joins TRBV27 and TRBJ1-4; no firm D call. With 2 bases removed from V and 11 bases from J, the gap between germline ends came to 12 bases. Germline CDR1 MNHEY, CDR2 SMNVEV (reference sequence). This CDR3 is built from 13 residues. In DNA form, the CDR3 reads TGTGCCAGCAGTTTAGCGGCGAATCGGAAACTGTTTTTT. Protein: CASSLAANRKLFF.

This clone appeared a single time. This chain uses TRBV12-3 or TRBV12-4 with TRBJ1-1; D uncertain. CDR3 length: 12 residues. Trimming removed 5 bases from V and 4 bases from J, with 8 bases in between. CDR3 bases: TGTGCCAGCAGTCCCCGCGCCACTGAAGCTTTCTTT. This encodes CASSPRATEAFF.